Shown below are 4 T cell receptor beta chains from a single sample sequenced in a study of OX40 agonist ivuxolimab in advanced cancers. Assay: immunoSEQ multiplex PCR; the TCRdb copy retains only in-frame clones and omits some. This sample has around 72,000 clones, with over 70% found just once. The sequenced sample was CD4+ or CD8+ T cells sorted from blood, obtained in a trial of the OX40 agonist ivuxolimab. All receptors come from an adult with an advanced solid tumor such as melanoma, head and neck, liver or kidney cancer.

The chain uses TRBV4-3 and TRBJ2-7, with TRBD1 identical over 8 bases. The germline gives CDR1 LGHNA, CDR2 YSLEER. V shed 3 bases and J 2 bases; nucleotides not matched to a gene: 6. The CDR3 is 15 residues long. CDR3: CASSQGNRGTYEQYF. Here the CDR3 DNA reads TGCGCCAGCAGCCAGGGAAACAGGGGGACCTACGAGCAGTACTTC.

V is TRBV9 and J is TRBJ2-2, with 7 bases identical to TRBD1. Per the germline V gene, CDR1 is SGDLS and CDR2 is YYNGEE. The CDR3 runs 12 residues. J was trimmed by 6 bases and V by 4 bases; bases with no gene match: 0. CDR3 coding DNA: TGTGCCAGCAGCCAGGGGGCCGGGGAGCTGTTTTTT. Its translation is CASSQGAGELFF.

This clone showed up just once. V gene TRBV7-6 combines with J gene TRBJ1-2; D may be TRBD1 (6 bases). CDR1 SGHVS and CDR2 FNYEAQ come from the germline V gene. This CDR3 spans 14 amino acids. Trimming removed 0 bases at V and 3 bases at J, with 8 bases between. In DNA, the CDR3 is TGTGCCAGCAGCTTAGCAGGGGGGCACTATGGCTACACCTTC. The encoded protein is CASSLAGGHYGYTF.

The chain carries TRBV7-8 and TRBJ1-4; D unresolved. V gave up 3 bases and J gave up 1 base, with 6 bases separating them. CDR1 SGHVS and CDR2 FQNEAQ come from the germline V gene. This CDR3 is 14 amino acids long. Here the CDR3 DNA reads TGTGCCAGCAGCTTCCAGGAAACTAATGAAAAACTGTTTTTT. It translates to CASSFQETNEKLFF.